These T cell receptor beta chains were read from a single sample in a study of blood T cell repertoires in COVID-19. Sequencing was performed with immunoSEQ multiplex PCR; in TCRdb, only in-frame clones are kept and a portion is missing. Among over 80,000 clones listed, approximately 71% were seen once. Sequencing was done on a sample of peripheral blood. These TCRs come from a woman aged 50 to 60 with acute or convalescent COVID-19. Both conserved end residues are part of each CDR3. The D gene is left open where the match is weak. The size of a clone is reported for some rows only, either as once, few or many, or as a class for expanded clones.

clone size	V gene	J gene	D gene	CDR3 protein	CDR3 DNA
-	TRBV14	TRBJ2-5	TRBD1	CASSQDLAAGGIGETQYF	TGTGCCAGCAGCCAAGATCTGGCGGCAGGGGGCATAGGGGAGACCCAGTACTTC
-	TRBV9	TRBJ2-1	-	CASSPRGTGYNEQFF	TGTGCCAGCAGCCCCCGGGGGACCGGCTACAATGAGCAGTTCTTC
-	TRBV5-8	TRBJ2-5	TRBD1	CASSRGQVQETQYF	TGTGCCAGCAGTCGCGGACAGGTCCAAGAGACCCAGTACTTC
once	TRBV6-2/TRBV6-3	TRBJ1-1	-	CASSYPSGVGNTEAFF	TGTGCCAGCAGTTACCCCTCCGGGGTAGGCAACACTGAAGCTTTCTTT
-	TRBV28	TRBJ2-7	-	CASSLGAEQYF	TGTGCCAGCAGTTTAGGGGCGGAGCAGTACTTC
-	TRBV20-1	TRBJ2-1	TRBD2	CSASHLAGGYNEQFF	TGCAGTGCTAGTCATCTAGCGGGGGGCTACAATGAGCAGTTCTTC
-	TRBV7-2	TRBJ2-5	TRBD2	CASSPRTSGGARETQYF	TGTGCCAGCAGCCCTCGGACTAGCGGGGGGGCCCGAGAGACCCAGTACTTC
few	TRBV7-9	TRBJ1-1	-	CASSNSETPEAFF	TGTGCCAGCAGCAACTCCGAGACACCTGAAGCTTTCTTT
-	TRBV11-2	TRBJ2-3	-	CASSLVGSSDTQYF	TGTGCCAGCAGCTTAGTTGGCTCGTCAGATACGCAGTATTTT
-	TRBV2	TRBJ1-1	TRBD1	CASSGDRVGGTEAFF	TGTGCCAGCAGTGGAGACAGGGTAGGAGGCACTGAAGCTTTCTTT
-	TRBV28	TRBJ1-3	-	CASSEQGSGNTIYF	TGTGCCAGCAGTGAACAGGGCTCTGGAAACACCATATATTTT
-	TRBV24-1	TRBJ2-2	-	CATSGPNTGELFF	TGTGCCACCAGTGGTCCTAACACCGGGGAGCTGTTTTTT
-	TRBV20-1	TRBJ2-3	TRBD2	CSAVSGDPQYF	TGCAGTGCTGTCAGCGGGGACCCGCAGTATTTT
-	TRBV4-3	TRBJ1-2	-	CASSQGTANRPYYGYTF	TGCGCCAGCAGCCAAGGGACAGCAAACAGGCCTTACTATGGCTACACCTTC
few	TRBV4-1	TRBJ1-2	TRBD1	CASSQSSTGGNYGYTF	TGCGCCAGCAGCCAATCATCGACAGGGGGCAACTATGGCTACACCTTC
-	TRBV7-8	TRBJ2-2	-	CASSLGRLGTGELFF	TGTGCCAGCAGCTTAGGCCGGCTAGGCACCGGGGAGCTGTTTTTT
few	TRBV19	TRBJ1-2	TRBD1	CASSPRGQGEANYGYTF	TGTGCCAGTAGTCCACGAGGACAGGGGGAAGCTAACTATGGCTACACCTTC
-	TRBV5-6	TRBJ2-5	-	CATHRASQETQYF	TGTGCCACCCACAGGGCTTCTCAAGAGACCCAGTACTTC
few	TRBV9	TRBJ2-7	TRBD2	CASSSGGLAGYEQYF	TGTGCCAGCAGCTCGGGGGGGCTAGCGGGGTACGAGCAGTACTTC
-	TRBV9	TRBJ2-1	TRBD1	CASSVGQGSSYNEQFF	TGTGCCAGCAGCGTAGGACAGGGGAGCTCCTACAATGAGCAGTTCTTC
-	TRBV5-1	TRBJ2-3	-	CASSSPQSGKSTDTQYF	TGCGCCAGCAGCTCCCCACAGTCAGGGAAAAGCACAGATACGCAGTATTTT
few	TRBV28	TRBJ2-2	TRBD2	CASSLGRAPTGELFF	TGTGCCAGCAGTTTGGGGAGGGCCCCCACCGGGGAGCTGTTTTTT
-	TRBV4-1	TRBJ2-3	TRBD2	CASSQPGGAGDTQYF	TGCGCCAGCAGCCAACCCGGGGGGGCAGGAGATACGCAGTATTTT
-	TRBV28	TRBJ1-4	-	CASSWGVGQEKLFF	TGTGCCAGCAGCTGGGGGGTTGGTCAGGAAAAACTGTTTTTT
-	TRBV2	TRBJ1-6	-	CASTQASSYNSPLHF	TGTGCCAGCACTCAGGCGAGCTCCTATAATTCACCCCTCCACTTT
few	TRBV29-1	TRBJ1-1	TRBD1	CSVIQGVDTEAFF	TGCAGCGTTATACAGGGGGTGGACACTGAAGCTTTCTTT
-	TRBV29-1	TRBJ2-3	TRBD1	CSVQGDRTDTQYF	TGCAGTGTACAGGGGGACAGGACAGATACGCAGTATTTT
-	TRBV7-2	TRBJ2-3	-	CASSLSRGSTDTQYF	TGTGCCAGCAGCTTGTCCAGGGGAAGCACAGATACGCAGTATTTT
-	TRBV6-1	TRBJ1-1	TRBD1	CASSDRGPGTEAFF	TGTGCCAGCAGCGACAGGGGGCCGGGCACTGAAGCTTTCTTT
few	TRBV7-2	TRBJ1-1	TRBD1	CASSLDRDTEAFF	TGTGCCAGCAGCTTGGACAGGGACACTGAAGCTTTCTTT
few	TRBV10-2	TRBJ1-2	TRBD1	CACGGDSTNYGYTF	TGCGCCTGCGGGGGGGACAGTACTAACTATGGCTACACCTTC
-	TRBV7-8	TRBJ2-7	-	CASSADSHTYEQYF	TGTGCCAGCAGCGCTGACAGTCATACCTACGAGCAGTACTTC
-	TRBV29-1	TRBJ1-1	-	CSSVTPNEAEAFF	TGCAGCTCCGTAACACCGAATGAGGCTGAAGCTTTCTTT
-	TRBV29-1	TRBJ1-2	-	CSVPNRVANYGYTF	TGCAGCGTGCCAAACAGGGTCGCGAACTATGGCTACACCTTC
-	TRBV24-1	TRBJ2-3	-	CATSSDTDTQYF	TGTGCCACCAGCTCAGACACAGATACGCAGTATTTT
-	TRBV5-4	TRBJ1-2	-	CASSLDAGRLGGYTF	TGTGCCAGCAGCTTGGACGCGGGGCGTTTAGGAGGCTACACCTTC
-	TRBV7-6	TRBJ2-1	-	CASSLDGRDYNEQFF	TGTGCCAGCAGCTTAGATGGCAGGGACTACAATGAGCAGTTCTTC
-	TRBV6-6	TRBJ1-5	-	CASSYAGGNQPQHF	TGTGCCAGCAGTTACGCGGGGGGCAATCAGCCCCAGCATTTT
-	TRBV6-5	TRBJ2-3	-	CASSYSSTVADTQYF	TGTGCCAGCAGTTACTCGTCTACAGTAGCAGATACGCAGTATTTT
-	TRBV28	TRBJ1-2	-	CASSRGPYGYTF	TGTGCCAGCAGCAGGGGACCCTATGGCTACACCTTC
-	TRBV2	TRBJ1-2	-	CASSEGTINYGYTF	TGTGCCAGCAGTGAGGGCACGATTAACTATGGCTACACCTTC
-	TRBV6-5	TRBJ1-4	TRBD1	CASSSGGSGEKLFF	TGTGCCAGCAGTTCAGGGGGCTCGGGTGAAAAACTGTTTTTT
-	TRBV5-5	TRBJ1-6	-	CASSLAFSGTSNSPLHF	TGTGCCAGCAGCTTGGCCTTTAGCGGGACAAGTAATTCACCCCTCCACTTT
-	TRBV28	TRBJ1-5	-	CASSSPGSNQPQHF	TGTGCCAGCAGTTCCCCGGGGAGCAATCAGCCCCAGCATTTT
-	TRBV6-2/TRBV6-3	TRBJ1-1	-	CASSPSGGPAFF	TGTGCCAGCAGTCCGTCGGGAGGGCCCGCTTTCTTT
-	TRBV6-2/TRBV6-3	TRBJ1-5	-	CASSYRYGSFQHF	TGTGCCAGCAGTTACAGGTACGGGTCCTTTCAGCATTTT
-	TRBV28	TRBJ1-1	-	CASKDRNTEAFF	TGTGCCAGCAAAGACAGGAACACTGAAGCTTTCTTT
-	TRBV2	TRBJ2-3	-	CASRVKAPGLEARGTDTQYF	TGTGCCAGCAGGGTAAAAGCACCGGGACTCGAAGCGCGCGGCACAGATACGCAGTATTTT
-	TRBV9	TRBJ1-3	-	CASSVAAQGNTIYF	TGTGCCAGCAGCGTAGCAGCGCAGGGAAACACCATATATTTT
once	TRBV29-1	TRBJ1-2	-	CSATEELFYGYTF	TGCAGCGCTACAGAAGAACTCTTCTATGGCTACACCTTC
-	TRBV4-1	TRBJ1-5	TRBD1	CASSQPDRGLNQPQHF	TGCGCCAGCAGCCAACCTGACAGGGGGCTCAATCAGCCCCAGCATTTT
-	TRBV6-4	TRBJ2-3	TRBD2	CASSSGLSRGADTQYF	TGTGCCAGCAGCTCCGGACTTTCCCGGGGGGCAGATACGCAGTATTTT
-	TRBV5-1	TRBJ2-3	-	CASSLGQNTDTQYF	TGCGCCAGCAGCCTCGGACAGAACACAGATACGCAGTATTTT